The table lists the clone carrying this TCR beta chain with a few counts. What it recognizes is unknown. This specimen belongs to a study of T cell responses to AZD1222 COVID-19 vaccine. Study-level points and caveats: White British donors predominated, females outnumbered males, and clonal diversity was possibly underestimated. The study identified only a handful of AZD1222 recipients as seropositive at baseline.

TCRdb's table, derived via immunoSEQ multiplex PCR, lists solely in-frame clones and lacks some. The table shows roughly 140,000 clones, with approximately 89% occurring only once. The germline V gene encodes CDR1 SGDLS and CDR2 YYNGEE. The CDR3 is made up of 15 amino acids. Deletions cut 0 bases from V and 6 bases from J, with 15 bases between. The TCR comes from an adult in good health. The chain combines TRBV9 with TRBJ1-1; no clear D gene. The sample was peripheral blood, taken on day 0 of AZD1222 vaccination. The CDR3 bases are TGTGCCAGCAGCGTAGACGGTTTCGGCAAGGCTGAAGCTTTCTTT. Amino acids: CASSVDGFGKAEAFF. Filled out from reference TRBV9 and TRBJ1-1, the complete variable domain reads DSGVTQTPKHLITATGQRVTLRCSPRSGDLSVYWYQQSLDQGLQFLIQYYNGEERAKGNILERFSAQQFPDLHSELNLSSLELGDSALYFCASSVDGFGKAEAFFGQGTRLTVV.